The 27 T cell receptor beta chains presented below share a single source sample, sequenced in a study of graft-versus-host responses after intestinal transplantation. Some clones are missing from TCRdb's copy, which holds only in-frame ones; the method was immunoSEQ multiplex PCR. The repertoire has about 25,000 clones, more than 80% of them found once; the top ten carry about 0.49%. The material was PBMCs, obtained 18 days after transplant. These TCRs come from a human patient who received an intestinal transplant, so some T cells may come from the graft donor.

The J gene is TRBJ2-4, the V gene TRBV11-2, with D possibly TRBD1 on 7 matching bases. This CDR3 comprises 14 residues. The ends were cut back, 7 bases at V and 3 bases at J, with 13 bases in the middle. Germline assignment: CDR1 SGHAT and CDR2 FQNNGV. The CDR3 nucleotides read TGTGCCAGCAACCAGGGGGGCGGCAAAAACATTCAGTACTTC. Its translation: CASNQGGGKNIQYF.

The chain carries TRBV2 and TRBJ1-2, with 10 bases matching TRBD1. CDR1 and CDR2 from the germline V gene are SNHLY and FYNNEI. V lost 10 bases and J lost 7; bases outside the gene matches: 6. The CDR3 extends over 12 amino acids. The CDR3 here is CAIRQGASGYTF. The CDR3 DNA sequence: TGTGCCATCAGACAGGGGGCAAGTGGCTACACCTTC.

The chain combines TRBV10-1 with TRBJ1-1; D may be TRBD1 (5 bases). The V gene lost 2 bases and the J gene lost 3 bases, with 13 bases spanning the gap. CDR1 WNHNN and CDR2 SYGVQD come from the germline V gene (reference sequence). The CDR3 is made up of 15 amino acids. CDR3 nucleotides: TGCGCCAGCAGTGAGAGCGCAGGGCAGGACACTGAAGCTTTCTTT. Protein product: CASSESAGQDTEAFF.

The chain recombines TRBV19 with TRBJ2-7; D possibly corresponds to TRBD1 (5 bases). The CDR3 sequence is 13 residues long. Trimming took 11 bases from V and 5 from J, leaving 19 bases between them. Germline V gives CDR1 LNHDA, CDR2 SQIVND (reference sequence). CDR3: CAAGRQGDDEQYF. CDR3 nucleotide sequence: TGTGCCGCCGGGCGGCAGGGTGACGACGAGCAGTACTTC.

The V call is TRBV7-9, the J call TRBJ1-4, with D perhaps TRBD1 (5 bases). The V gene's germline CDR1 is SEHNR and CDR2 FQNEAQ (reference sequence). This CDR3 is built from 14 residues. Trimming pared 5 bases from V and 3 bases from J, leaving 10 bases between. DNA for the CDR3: TGTGCCAGCAGCCCGGGACCGTCTAATGAAAAACTGTTTTTT. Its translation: CASSPGPSNEKLFF. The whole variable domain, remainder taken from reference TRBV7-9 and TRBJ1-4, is DTGVSQNPRHKITKRGQNVTFRCDPISEHNRLYWYRQTLGQGPEFLTYFQNEAQLEKSRLLSDRFSAERPKGSFSTLEIQRTEQGDSAMYLCASSPGPSNEKLFFGSGTQLSVL.

In DNA form, the CDR3 reads TGCGCCAGCAGCAAAACAGAGAACACTGAAGCTTTCTTT. Translating it yields CASSKTENTEAFF. The rearrangement joins TRBV5-1 to TRBJ1-1, with D unclear. Germline V gene data show CDR1 as SGHRS and CDR2 as YFSETQ. CDR3 length equals 13 residues. V lost 4 bases and J lost 1, with 8 bases in between. Drawing the rest from reference TRBV5-1 and TRBJ1-1, the complete variable domain is KAGVTQTPRYLIKTRGQQVTLSCSPISGHRSVSWYQQTPGQGLQFLFEYFSETQRNKGNFPGRFSGRQFSNSRSEMNVSTLELGDSALYLCASSKTENTEAFFGQGTRLTVV.

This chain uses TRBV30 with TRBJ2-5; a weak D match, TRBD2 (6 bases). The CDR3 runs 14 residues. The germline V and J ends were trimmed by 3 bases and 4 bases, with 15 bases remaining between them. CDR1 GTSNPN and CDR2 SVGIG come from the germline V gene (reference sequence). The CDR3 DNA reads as TGTGCCTGGAGAAAGGGATTGGAGGGAGAGACCCAGTACTTC. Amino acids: CAWRKGLEGETQYF.

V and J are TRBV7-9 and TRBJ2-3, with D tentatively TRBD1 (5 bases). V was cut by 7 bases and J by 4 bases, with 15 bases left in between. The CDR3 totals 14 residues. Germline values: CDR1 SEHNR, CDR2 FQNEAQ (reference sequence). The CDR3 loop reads CASTPTGFPDTQYF. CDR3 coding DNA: TGTGCCAGCACCCCCACAGGTTTCCCAGATACGCAGTATTTT.

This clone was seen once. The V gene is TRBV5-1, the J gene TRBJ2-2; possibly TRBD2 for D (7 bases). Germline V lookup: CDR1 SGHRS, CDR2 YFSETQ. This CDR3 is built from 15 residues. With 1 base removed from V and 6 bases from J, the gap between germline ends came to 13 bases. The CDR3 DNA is TGCGCCAGCAGCTTGACCAGGGGAGGGGCCGGGGAGCTGTTTTTT. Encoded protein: CASSLTRGGAGELFF. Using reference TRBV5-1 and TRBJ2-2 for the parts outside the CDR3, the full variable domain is KAGVTQTPRYLIKTRGQQVTLSCSPISGHRSVSWYQQTPGQGLQFLFEYFSETQRNKGNFPGRFSGRQFSNSRSEMNVSTLELGDSALYLCASSLTRGGAGELFFGEGSRLTVL.

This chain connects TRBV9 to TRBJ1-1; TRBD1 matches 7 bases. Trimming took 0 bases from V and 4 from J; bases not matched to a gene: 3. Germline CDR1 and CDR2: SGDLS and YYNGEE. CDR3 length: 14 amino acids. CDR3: CASSVGQGVTEAFF. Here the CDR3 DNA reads TGTGCCAGCAGCGTAGGCCAGGGGGTCACTGAAGCTTTCTTT.

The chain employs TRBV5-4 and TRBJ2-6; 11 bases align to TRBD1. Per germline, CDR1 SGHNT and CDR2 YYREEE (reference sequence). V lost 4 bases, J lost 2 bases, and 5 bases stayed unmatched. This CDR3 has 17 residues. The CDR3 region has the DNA TGTGCCAGCAGCGGGACAGGGGGTTTAGCTGGGGCCAACGTCCTGACTTTC. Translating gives CASSGTGGLAGANVLTF.

CDR3 bases: TGCGCCAGCAGTGAGTCGATTGTGGGGGAGCAGTACTTC. This gives the protein CASSESIVGEQYF. V usage is TRBV10-1 and J usage is TRBJ2-7; D is ambiguous. Germline V gene sequence: CDR1 WNHNN, CDR2 SYGVQD (reference sequence). CDR3 length: 13 amino acids. V was pared by 0 bases and J by 7 bases, with 10 bases between.

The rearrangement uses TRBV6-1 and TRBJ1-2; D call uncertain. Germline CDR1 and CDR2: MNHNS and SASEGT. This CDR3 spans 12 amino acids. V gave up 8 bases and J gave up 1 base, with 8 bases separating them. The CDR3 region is CASQAGNYGYTF. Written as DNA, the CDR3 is TGTGCCAGCCAGGCGGGTAACTATGGCTACACCTTC.

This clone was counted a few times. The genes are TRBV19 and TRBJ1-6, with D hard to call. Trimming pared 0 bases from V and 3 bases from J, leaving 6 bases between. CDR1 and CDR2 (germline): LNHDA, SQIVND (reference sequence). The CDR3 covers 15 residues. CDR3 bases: TGTGCCAGTAGTATAGACGGCAGCTATAATTCACCCCTCCACTTT. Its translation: CASSIDGSYNSPLHF.

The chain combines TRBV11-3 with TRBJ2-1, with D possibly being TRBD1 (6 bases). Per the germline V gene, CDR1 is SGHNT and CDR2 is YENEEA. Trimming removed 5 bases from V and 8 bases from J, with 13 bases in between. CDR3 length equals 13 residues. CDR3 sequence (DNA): TGTGCCAGCAGCCCGTACAGGGCGGATGAGCAGTTCTTC. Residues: CASSPYRADEQFF.

The CDR3 reads CSVVGVVGQVYNEQFF. The CDR3 DNA follows: TGCAGCGTTGTGGGTGTAGTGGGACAGGTATACAATGAGCAGTTCTTC. The gene calls are TRBV29-1 and TRBJ2-1, with TRBD1 identical over 8 bases. This CDR3 is built from 16 residues. Germline V gene data show CDR1 as SQVTM and CDR2 as ANQGSEA. V trimming: 4 bases; J trimming: 4 bases; junction bases outside the gene matches: 12.

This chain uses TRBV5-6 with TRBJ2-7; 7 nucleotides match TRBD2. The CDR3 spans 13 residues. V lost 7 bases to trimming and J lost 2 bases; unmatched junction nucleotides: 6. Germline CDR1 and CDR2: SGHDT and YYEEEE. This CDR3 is CASGSGSPYEQYF. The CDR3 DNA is TGTGCCAGCGGTAGCGGGTCACCCTACGAGCAGTACTTC.

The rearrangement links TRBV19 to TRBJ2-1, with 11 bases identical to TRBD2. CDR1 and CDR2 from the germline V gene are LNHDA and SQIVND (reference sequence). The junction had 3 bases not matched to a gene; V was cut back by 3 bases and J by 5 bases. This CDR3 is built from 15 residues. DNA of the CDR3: TGTGCCAGTAGTATTCTAGCGGGGGGACACAATGAGCAGTTCTTC. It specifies CASSILAGGHNEQFF.

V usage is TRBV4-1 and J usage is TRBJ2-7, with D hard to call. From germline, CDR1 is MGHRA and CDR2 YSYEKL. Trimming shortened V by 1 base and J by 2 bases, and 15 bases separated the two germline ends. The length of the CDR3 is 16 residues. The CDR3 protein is CASSQGQYSSPYEQYF. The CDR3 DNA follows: TGCGCCAGCAGCCAAGGCCAGTACAGCAGTCCCTACGAGCAGTACTTC.

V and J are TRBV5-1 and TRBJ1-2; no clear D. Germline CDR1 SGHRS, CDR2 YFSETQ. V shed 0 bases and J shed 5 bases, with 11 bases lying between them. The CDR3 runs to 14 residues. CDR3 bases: TGCGCCAGCAGCTTGGGGACCGACCCTTATGGCTACACCTTC. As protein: CASSLGTDPYGYTF.

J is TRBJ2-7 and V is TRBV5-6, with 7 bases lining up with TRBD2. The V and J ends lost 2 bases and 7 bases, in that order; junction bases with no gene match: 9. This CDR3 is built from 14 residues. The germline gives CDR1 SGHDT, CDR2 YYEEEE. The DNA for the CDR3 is TGTGCCAGCAGCTTTGGGCTAGCGGAGAGTGAGCAGTACTTC. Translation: CASSFGLAESEQYF.

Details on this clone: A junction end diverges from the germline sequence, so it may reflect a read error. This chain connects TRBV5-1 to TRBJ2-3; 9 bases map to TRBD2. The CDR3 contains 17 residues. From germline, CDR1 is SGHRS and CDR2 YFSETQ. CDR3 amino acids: CASSWGPGAGGTGTQYF. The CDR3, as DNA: TGCGCCAGCAGCTGGGGACCGGGAGCGGGGGGCACAGGTACGCAGTATTTT.

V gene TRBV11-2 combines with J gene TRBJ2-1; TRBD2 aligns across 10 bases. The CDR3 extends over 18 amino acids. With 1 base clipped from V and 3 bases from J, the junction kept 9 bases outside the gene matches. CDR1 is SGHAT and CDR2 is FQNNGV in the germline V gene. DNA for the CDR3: TGTGCCAGCAGCTTAGGCCTAGCGGGGGTAGGGAGCTACAATGAGCAGTTCTTC. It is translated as CASSLGLAGVGSYNEQFF.

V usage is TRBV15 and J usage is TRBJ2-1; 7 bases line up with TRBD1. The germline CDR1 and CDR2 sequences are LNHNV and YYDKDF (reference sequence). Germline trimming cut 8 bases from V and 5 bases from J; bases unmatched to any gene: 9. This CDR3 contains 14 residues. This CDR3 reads CATEGDSLNNEQFF. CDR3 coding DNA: TGTGCCACCGAGGGGGACAGCCTTAACAATGAGCAGTTCTTC.

CDR3 sequence reads: CASSQGHDEQYF. CDR3 nucleotides: TGTGCCAGCAGCCAAGGACACGATGAGCAGTACTTC. V usage is TRBV5-4 and J usage is TRBJ2-7; a possible D gene is TRBD1 (5 bases). The CDR3 loop spans 12 amino acids. Between the trimmed V and J ends, which lost 4 bases and 7 bases, there was a span of 12 bases. The V gene's germline CDR1 is SGHNT and CDR2 YYREEE (reference sequence).

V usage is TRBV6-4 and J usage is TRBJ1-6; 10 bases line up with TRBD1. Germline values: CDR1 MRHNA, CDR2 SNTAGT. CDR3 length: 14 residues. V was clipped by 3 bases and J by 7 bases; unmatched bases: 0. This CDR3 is CASSEGQGNSPLHF. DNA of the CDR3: TGTGCCAGCAGTGAGGGACAGGGGAATTCACCCCTCCACTTT.

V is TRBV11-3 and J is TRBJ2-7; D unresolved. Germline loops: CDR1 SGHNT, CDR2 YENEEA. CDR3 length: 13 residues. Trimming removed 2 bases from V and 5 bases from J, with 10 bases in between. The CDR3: CASSLYVGDEQYF. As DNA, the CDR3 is TGTGCCAGCAGCTTATATGTGGGTGACGAGCAGTACTTC.